Shown below are 2 T cell receptor beta chains from a single sample sequenced in a study of shared clonotypes between healthy human individuals. Assay used: immunoSEQ multiplex PCR; TCRdb lists only in-frame clones, some missing. The table records around 1.1 million clones, about four fifths of them present only once. Sequencing was done on a sample of memory CD4+ T cells from PBMCs. Noted subset: CD45RA-negative fraction. Receptor source: a man aged 18 to 30 in good health. Some clones in this sample may be carry-over from other donors' samples.

This clone showed up just a few times. The gene calls are TRBV19 and TRBJ1-2; TRBD1 might be the D (6 bases). Looked up from germline, CDR1 is LNHDA and CDR2 is SQIVND (reference sequence). The germline V and J ends were trimmed by 3 bases and 6 bases, with 11 bases remaining between them. The CDR3 contains 13 residues. CDR3 nucleotides: TGTGCCAGTAGTATCGACAGGTTGAATGGCTACACCTTC. Its protein is CASSIDRLNGYTF.

The chain has TRBV28 and TRBJ1-1; D remains ambiguous. V shed 2 bases and J shed 9 bases, with 16 bases lying between them. There are 14 residues in the CDR3. Germline V gene sequence: CDR1 MDHEN, CDR2 SYDVKM. CDR3 sequence (DNA): TGTGCCAGCAGTTTAGTGGCAGCGGGTAATAAAGCTTTCTTT. Protein sequence: CASSLVAAGNKAFF.